This TCR beta chain was captured in a study of blood T cell repertoires in COVID-19. In its sample, this clone was seen once. The V and J ends lost 8 bases and 1 base, in that order; junction bases with no gene match: 10. CDR3 length: 16 residues. Germline V gene data show CDR1 as LNHDA and CDR2 as SQIVND (reference sequence). The data were produced by immunoSEQ multiplex PCR, yet TCRdb's version contains in-frame clones alone and is incomplete. The table shows 30,000 to 40,000 clones, with about 91% occurring only once. This TCR came from a human donor in a cohort sampled during active COVID-19. The chain carries TRBV19 and TRBJ1-5; 8 positions match TRBD1. Sequenced: peripheral blood. Here the CDR3 DNA reads TGTGCCAGTTCCTCACAGGGGGGTTACAGCAATCAGCCCCAGCATTTT. Its translation: CASSSQGGYSNQPQHF.